One sample yielded the 6 T cell receptor beta chains listed below, sequenced in a study of response to subunit inactivated influenza vaccine. TCRdb re-called the RT-PCR reads with MiXCR, one entry per CDR3 protein. Of 150,000 to 200,000 distinct CDR3 sequences in the sample, less than 15% were seen once. These data also formed part of another study, on T cells expressing NK-cell markers. Per that paper: The authors generated TCR beta cDNA through 5'RACE template switching with UMIs.

Sequences were derived from CD8+ T cells sorted from PBMCs, sampled about 12 days after vaccination. The receptors stem from a man aged 50-60 years who received an inactivated influenza vaccine.

The V and J genes are TRBV28 and TRBJ2-1; TRBD1 is a possible D gene (6 bases). V was trimmed by 7 bases and J by 4 bases, leaving 11 bases between them. Germline values: CDR1 MDHEN, CDR2 SYDVKM. The CDR3 runs to 13 residues. Here the CDR3 reads CASKAQGYNEQFF. CDR3 DNA: TGTGCCAGCAAAGCCCAGGGGTACAATGAGCAGTTCTTC.

The chain recombines TRBV9 with TRBJ2-3; D remains unclear. V was shortened by 0 bases and J by 0 bases, with 8 bases between the two germline ends. There are 15 residues in the CDR3. Germline V gene data show CDR1 as SGDLS and CDR2 as YYNGEE. CDR3: CASSVGFGSTDTQYF. CDR3 nucleotide sequence: TGTGCCAGCAGCGTAGGTTTTGGAAGCACAGATACGCAGTATTTT.

This clonotype showed up just a few times. The chain uses TRBV4-3 and TRBJ2-3; D gene unclear. Germline V gene lookup returns CDR1 LGHNA and CDR2 YSLEER. The CDR3 consists of 14 residues. V was trimmed by 4 bases and J by 6 bases, leaving 14 bases between them. The CDR3 sequence: CASSLGRLGDTQYF. DNA for the CDR3: TGCGCCAGCAGCCTGGGCCGTTTAGGGGATACGCAGTATTTT.

This clonotype was seen more than once but under ten times. The rearrangement uses TRBV6-6 and TRBJ1-1; no reliable D call. CDR1 is MNHNY, CDR2 SVGAGI, per germline (reference sequence). Trimming took 6 bases from V and 0 from J, leaving 5 bases between them. This CDR3 contains 12 residues. This CDR3 is CASRDMNTEAFF. CDR3 sequence (DNA): TGTGCCAGCAGAGACATGAACACTGAAGCTTTCTTT.

V is TRBV20-1 and J is TRBJ2-7; possible D gene TRBD2, 6 bases. The V gene's germline CDR1 is DFQATT and CDR2 SNEGSKA (reference sequence). Trimming removed 4 bases from V and 2 bases from J, with 18 bases in between. The CDR3 is made up of 15 amino acids. CDR3 loop: CSAILSGVNAYEQYF. Here the CDR3 DNA reads TGCAGTGCTATATTATCGGGGGTCAACGCCTACGAGCAGTACTTC.

At least ten counts were recorded for this clonotype. The CDR3 protein is CASSLGTGYEQYF. The CDR3 DNA reads TGTGCCAGCAGCTTAGGGACAGGGTACGAGCAGTACTTC. The V gene is TRBV7-6, the J gene TRBJ2-7; 8 nucleotides match TRBD1. V lost 1 base, J lost 4 bases, and 0 bases stayed unmatched. CDR1 and CDR2 from the germline V gene are SGHVS and FNYEAQ. This CDR3 spans 13 amino acids.